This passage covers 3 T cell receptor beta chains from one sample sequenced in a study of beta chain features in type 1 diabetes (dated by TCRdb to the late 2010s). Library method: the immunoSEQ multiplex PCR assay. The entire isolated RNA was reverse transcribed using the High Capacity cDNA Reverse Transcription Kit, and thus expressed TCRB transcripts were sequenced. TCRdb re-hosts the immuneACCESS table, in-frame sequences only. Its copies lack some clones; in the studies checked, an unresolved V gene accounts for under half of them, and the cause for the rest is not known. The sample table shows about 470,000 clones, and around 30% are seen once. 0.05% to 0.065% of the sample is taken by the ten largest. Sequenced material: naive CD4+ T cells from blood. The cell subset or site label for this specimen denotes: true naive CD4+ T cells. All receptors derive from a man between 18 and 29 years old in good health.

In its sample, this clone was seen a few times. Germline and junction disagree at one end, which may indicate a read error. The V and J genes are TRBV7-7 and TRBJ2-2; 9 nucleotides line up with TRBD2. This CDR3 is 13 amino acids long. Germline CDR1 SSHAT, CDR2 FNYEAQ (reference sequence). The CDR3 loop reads CASSPLAGGELFF. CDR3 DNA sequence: TGTGCTAGCAGCCCACTAGCGGGCGGGGAGCTGTTTTTT.

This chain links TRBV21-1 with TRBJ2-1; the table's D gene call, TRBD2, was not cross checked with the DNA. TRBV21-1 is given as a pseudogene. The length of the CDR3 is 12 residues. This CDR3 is CASSKRGNEQFF. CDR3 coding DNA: TGTGCCAGCAGCAAACGGGGAAATGAGCAGTTCTTC.

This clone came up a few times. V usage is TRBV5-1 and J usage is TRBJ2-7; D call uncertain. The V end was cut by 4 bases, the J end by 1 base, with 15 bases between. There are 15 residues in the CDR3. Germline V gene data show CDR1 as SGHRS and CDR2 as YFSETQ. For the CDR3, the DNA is TGCGCCAGCAGCCGCGGTTACGGCGGATCCTACGAGCAGTACTTC. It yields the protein CASSRGYGGSYEQYF.